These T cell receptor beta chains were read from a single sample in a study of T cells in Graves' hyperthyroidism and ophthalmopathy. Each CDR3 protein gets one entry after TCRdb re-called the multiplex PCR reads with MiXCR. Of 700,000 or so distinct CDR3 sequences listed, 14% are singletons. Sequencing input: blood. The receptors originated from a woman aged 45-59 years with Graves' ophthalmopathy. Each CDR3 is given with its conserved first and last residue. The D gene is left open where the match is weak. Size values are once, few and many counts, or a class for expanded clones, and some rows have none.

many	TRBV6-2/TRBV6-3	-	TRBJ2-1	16	CASRATRGVSYNEQFF	TGTGCCAGCAGGGCGACACGCGGAGTCTCCTACAATGAGCAGTTCTTC
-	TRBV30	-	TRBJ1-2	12	CAWGRTHYGYTF	TGTGCCTGGGGACGGACTCACTATGGCTACACCTTC
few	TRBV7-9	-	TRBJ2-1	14	CASSLIRGREEQFF	TGTGCCAGCAGCTTAATTAGGGGGCGGGAAGAGCAGTTCTTC
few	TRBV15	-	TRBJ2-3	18	CATSRPGDFPTSTDTQYF	TGTGCCACCAGCAGACCGGGGGACTTTCCAACTAGCACAGATACGCAGTATTTT
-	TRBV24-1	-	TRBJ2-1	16	CATSGSRGKSYNEQFF	TGTGCCACCAGTGGGTCTAGGGGGAAGTCCTACAATGAGCAGTTCTTC
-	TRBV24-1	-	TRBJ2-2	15	CATSGVRPNTGELFF	TGTGCCACCAGTGGTGTCAGACCGAACACCGGGGAGCTGTTTTTT
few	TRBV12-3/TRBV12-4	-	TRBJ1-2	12	CASSFGVYGYTF	TGTGCCAGCAGTTTCGGGGTATATGGCTACACCTTC
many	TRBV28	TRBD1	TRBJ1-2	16	CASSWDRGRKGYGYTF	TGTGCCAGCAGTTGGGACAGGGGGCGCAAGGGCTATGGCTACACCTTC
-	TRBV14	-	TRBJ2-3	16	CASSQVGGSGTDTQYF	TGTGCCAGCAGCCAAGTTGGGGGGAGCGGCACAGATACGCAGTATTTT
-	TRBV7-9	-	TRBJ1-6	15	CASSLVGPYNSPLHF	TGTGCCAGCAGCTTAGTAGGGCCGTATAATTCACCCCTCCACTTT
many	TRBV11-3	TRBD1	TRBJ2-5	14	CASSPGQHQETQYF	TGTGCCAGCAGCCCGGGACAGCACCAAGAGACCCAGTACTTC
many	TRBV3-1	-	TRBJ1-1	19	CASSPLIRFEPHGSTEAFF	TGTGCCAGCAGCCCACTTATTCGCTTCGAGCCCCACGGGAGCACTGAAGCTTTCTTT
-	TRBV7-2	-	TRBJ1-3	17	CASSFTPGESSGNTIYF	TGTGCCAGCAGCTTCACGCCGGGGGAGAGCTCTGGAAACACCATATATTTT
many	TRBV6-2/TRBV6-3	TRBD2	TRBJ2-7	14	CASRTSGGAYEQYF	TGTGCCAGCAGAACTAGCGGAGGAGCCTACGAGCAGTACTTC
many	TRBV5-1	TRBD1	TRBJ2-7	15	CASNPGQGVAYEQYF	TGCGCCAGCAACCCGGGACAGGGGGTGGCCTACGAGCAGTACTTC
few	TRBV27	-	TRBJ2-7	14	CASSMGLSSYEQYF	TGTGCCAGCAGTATGGGACTTAGCTCCTACGAGCAGTACTTC
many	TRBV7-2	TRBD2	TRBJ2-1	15	CASSDGTSGRGEQFF	TGTGCCAGCAGCGATGGGACTAGCGGGAGGGGTGAGCAGTTCTTC
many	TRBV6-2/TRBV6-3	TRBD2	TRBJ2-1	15	CASSYFAGGYNEQFF	TGTGCCAGCAGTTACTTTGCGGGGGGGTACAATGAGCAGTTCTTC
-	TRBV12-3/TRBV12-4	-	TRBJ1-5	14	CASSLTVRNQPQHF	TGTGCCAGCAGCCTGACTGTCCGCAATCAGCCCCAGCATTTT
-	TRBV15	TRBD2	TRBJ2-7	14	CATSRGSGRYEQYF	TGTGCCACCAGCAGAGGTAGCGGGAGGTACGAGCAGTACTTC
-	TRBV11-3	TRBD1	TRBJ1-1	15	CASSFLSTGTAEAFF	TGTGCCAGCAGCTTCCTCTCGACAGGGACGGCTGAAGCTTTCTTT
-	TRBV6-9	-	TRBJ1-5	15	CASSYSKGASWPQHF	TGTGCCAGCAGTTACTCGAAAGGGGCGTCCTGGCCCCAGCATTTT
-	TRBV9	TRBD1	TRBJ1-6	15	CASSPTGGSPSPLHF	TGTGCCAGCAGCCCAACAGGGGGCTCTCCTTCACCCCTCCACTTT
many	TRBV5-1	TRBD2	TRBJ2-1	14	CASSLGGRGNEQFF	TGCGCCAGCAGCTTGGGCGGGAGAGGTAATGAGCAGTTCTTC
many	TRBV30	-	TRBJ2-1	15	CAWSGLVAEYNEQFF	TGTGCCTGGAGTGGGTTAGTAGCGGAATACAATGAGCAGTTCTTC
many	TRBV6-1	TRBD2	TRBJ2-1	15	CASRLAGGHEYEQFF	TGTGCCAGCAGGTTAGCGGGAGGGCACGAGTATGAGCAGTTCTTC
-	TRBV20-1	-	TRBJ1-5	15	CSARDVLTKGQPQHF	TGCAGTGCTAGAGATGTACTTACAAAGGGTCAGCCCCAGCATTTT